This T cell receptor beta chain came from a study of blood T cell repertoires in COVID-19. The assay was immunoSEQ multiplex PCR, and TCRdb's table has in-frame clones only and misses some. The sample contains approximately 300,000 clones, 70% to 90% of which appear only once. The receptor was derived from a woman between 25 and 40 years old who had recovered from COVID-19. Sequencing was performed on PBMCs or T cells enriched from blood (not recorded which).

The CDR3: CASSQEGGGYYNEQFF. The CDR3 region has the DNA TGTGCCAGCAGCCAAGAGGGGGGAGGCTATTACAATGAGCAGTTCTTC. The gene calls are TRBV4-2 and TRBJ2-1; D possibly corresponds to TRBD2 (6 bases). There are 16 residues in the CDR3. Trimming took 0 bases from V and 4 from J, leaving 13 bases between them. The germline gives CDR1 LGHNA, CDR2 YNFKEQ.